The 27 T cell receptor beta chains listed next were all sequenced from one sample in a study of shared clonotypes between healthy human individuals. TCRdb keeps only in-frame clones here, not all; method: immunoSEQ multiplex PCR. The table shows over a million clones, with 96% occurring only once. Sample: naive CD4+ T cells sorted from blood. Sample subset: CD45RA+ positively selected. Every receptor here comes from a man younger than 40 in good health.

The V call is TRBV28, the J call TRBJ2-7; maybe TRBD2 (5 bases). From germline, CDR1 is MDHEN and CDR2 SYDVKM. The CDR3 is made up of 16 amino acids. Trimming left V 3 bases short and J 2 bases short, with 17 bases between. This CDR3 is CASSFGQATGTYEQYF. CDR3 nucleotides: TGTGCCAGCAGTTTTGGTCAAGCAACCGGGACCTACGAGCAGTACTTC.

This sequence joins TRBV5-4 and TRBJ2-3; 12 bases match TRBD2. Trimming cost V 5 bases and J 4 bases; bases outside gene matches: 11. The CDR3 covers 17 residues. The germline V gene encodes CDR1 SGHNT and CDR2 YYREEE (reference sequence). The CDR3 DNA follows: TGTGCCAGCAGGAGTCACCCGACTAGCGGGAGACCAGATACGCAGTATTTT. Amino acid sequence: CASRSHPTSGRPDTQYF.

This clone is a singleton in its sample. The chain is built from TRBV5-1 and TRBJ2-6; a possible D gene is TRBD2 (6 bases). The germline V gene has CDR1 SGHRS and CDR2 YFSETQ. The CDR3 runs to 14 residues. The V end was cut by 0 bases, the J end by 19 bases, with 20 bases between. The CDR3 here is CASSLASQGLFETF. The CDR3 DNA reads TGCGCCAGCAGCTTGGCCTCCCAGGGACTGTTCGAAACTTTC.

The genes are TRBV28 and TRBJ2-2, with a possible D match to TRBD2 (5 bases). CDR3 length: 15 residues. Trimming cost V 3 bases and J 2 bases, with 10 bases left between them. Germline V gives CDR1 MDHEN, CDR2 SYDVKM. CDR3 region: CASSFRTSNTGELFF. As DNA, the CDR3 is TGTGCCAGCAGTTTTCGGACTTCAAACACCGGGGAGCTGTTTTTT.

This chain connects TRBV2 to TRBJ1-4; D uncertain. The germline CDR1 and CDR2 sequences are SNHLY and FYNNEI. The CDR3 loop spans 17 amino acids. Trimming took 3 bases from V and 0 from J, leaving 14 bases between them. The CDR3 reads CASSDRKSAATNEKLFF. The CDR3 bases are TGTGCCAGCAGTGATAGGAAGTCAGCCGCAACTAATGAAAAACTGTTTTTT.

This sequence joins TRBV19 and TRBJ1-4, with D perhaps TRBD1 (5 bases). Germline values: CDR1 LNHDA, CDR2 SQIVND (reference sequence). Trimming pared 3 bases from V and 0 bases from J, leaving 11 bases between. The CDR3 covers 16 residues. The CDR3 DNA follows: TGTGCCAGTAGTATGCGTGGGACCGCAACTAATGAAAAACTGTTTTTT. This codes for CASSMRGTATNEKLFF.

This chain's CDR3 is CASSYPAGGLADTGELFF. The CDR3 DNA is TGTGCCAGCAGCTATCCGGCGGGGGGACTAGCTGACACCGGGGAGCTGTTTTTT. The chain combines TRBV28 with TRBJ2-2; 9 bases map to TRBD2. The germline CDR1 and CDR2 sequences are MDHEN and SYDVKM. This CDR3 comprises 18 residues. After removal of 6 bases from V and 3 bases from J, the junction contained 14 bases not matched to a gene.

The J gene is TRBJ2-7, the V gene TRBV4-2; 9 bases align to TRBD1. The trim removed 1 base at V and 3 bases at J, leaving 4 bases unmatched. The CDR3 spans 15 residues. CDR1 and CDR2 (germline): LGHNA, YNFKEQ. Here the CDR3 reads CASSQAGTGFYEQYF. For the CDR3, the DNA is TGTGCCAGCAGCCAAGCCGGGACAGGGTTCTACGAGCAGTACTTC.

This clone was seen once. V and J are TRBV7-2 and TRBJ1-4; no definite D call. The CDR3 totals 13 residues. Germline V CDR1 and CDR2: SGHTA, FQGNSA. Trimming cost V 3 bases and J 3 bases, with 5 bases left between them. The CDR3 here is CASSFEPNEKLFF. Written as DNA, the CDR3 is TGTGCCAGCAGCTTTGAACCTAATGAAAAACTGTTTTTT.

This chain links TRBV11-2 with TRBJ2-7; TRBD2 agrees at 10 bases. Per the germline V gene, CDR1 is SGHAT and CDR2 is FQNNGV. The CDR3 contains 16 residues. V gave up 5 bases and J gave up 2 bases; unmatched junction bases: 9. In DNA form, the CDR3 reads TGTGCCAGCAGCCCCCAGCGGGAGGGCCCCACCTACGAGCAGTACTTC. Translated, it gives CASSPQREGPTYEQYF.

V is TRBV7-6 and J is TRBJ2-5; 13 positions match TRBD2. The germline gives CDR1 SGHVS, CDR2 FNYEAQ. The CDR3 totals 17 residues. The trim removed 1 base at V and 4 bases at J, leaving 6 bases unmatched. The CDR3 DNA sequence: TGTGCCAGCAGCTTAGATTCGCGGACTAGCGGGAGAGAGACCCAGTACTTC. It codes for CASSLDSRTSGRETQYF.

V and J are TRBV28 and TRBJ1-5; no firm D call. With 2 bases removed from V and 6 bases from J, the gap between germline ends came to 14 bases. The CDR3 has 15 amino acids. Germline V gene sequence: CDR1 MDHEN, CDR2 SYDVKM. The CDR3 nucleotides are TGTGCCAGCAGTTTAAGCAAGGGCCCGGGTCAGCCCCAGCATTTT. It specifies CASSLSKGPGQPQHF. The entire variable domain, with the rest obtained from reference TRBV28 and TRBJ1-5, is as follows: DVKVTQSSRYLVKRTGEKVFLECVQDMDHENMFWYRQDPGLGLRLIYFSYDVKMKEKGDIPEGYSVSREKKERFSLILESASTNQTSMYLCASSLSKGPGQPQHFGDGTRLSIL.

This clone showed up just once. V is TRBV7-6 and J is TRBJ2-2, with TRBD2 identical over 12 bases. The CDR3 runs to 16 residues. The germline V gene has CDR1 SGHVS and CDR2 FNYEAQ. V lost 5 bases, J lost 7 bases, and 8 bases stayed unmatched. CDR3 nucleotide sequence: TGTGCCAGCAGCCTACGACTAGCGGGAGATGGCGGGGAGCTGTTTTTT. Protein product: CASSLRLAGDGGELFF. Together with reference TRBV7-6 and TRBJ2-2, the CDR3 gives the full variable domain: GAGVSQSPRYKVTKRGQDVALRCDPISGHVSLYWYRQALGQGPEFLTYFNYEAQQDKSGLPNDRFSAERPEGSISTLTIQRTEQRDSAMYRCASSLRLAGDGGELFFGEGSRLTVL.

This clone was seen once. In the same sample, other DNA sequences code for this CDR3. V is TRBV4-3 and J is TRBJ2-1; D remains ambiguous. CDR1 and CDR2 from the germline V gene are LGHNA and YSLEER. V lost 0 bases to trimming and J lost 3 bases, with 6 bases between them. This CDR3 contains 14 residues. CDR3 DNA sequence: TGCGCCAGCAGCCAAGACAGCCTCTACAATGAGCAGTTCTTC. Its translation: CASSQDSLYNEQFF.

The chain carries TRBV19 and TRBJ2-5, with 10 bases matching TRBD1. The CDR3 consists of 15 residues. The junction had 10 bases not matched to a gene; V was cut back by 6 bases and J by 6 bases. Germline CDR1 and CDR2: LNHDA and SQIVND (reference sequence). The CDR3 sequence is CASSLGQGVGQTQYF. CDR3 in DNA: TGTGCCAGTAGCCTCGGACAGGGGGTGGGGCAGACCCAGTACTTC.

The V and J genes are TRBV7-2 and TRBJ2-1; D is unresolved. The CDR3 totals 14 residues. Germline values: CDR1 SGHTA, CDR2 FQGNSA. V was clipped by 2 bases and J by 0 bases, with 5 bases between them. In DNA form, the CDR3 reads TGTGCCAGCAGCTTATTTCACTCCTACAATGAGCAGTTCTTC. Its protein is CASSLFHSYNEQFF. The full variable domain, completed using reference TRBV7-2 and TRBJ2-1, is GAGVSQSPSNKVTEKGKDVELRCDPISGHTALYWYRQSLGQGLEFLIYFQGNSAPDKSGLPSDRFSAERTGGSVSTLTIQRTQQEDSAVYLCASSLFHSYNEQFFGPGTRLTVL.

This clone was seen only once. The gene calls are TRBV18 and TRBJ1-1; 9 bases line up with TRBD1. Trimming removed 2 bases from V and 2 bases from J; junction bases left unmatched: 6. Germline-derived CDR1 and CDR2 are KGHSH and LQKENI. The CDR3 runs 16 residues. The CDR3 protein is CASSPRDRVVNTEAFF. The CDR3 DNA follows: TGTGCCAGCTCACCAAGGGACAGGGTTGTAAACACTGAAGCTTTCTTT.

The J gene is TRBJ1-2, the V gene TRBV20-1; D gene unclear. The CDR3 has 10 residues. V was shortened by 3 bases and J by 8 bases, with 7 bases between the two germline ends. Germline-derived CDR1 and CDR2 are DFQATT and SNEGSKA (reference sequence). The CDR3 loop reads CSASGRGYTF. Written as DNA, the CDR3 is TGCAGTGCTAGTGGGCGGGGCTACACCTTC.

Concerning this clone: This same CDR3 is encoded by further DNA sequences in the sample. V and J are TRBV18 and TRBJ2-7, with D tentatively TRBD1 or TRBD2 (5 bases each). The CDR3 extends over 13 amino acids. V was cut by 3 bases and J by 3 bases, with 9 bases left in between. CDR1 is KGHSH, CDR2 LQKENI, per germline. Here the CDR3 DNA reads TGTGCCAGCTCACCGAGTGGGGGCTACGAGCAGTACTTC. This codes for CASSPSGGYEQYF.

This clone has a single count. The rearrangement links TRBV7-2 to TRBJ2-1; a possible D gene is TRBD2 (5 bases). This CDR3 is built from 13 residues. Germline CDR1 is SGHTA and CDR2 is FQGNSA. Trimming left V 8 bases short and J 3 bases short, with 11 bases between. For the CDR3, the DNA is TGTGCCAGCGGTTTAGCGAGCTACAATGAGCAGTTCTTC. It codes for CASGLASYNEQFF. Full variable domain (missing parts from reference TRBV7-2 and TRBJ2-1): GAGVSQSPSNKVTEKGKDVELRCDPISGHTALYWYRQSLGQGLEFLIYFQGNSAPDKSGLPSDRFSAERTGGSVSTLTIQRTQQEDSAVYLCASGLASYNEQFFGPGTRLTVL.

The CDR3 coding sequence is TGTGCCAGTGACAGGGGGAGGGCCGGGGAGCTGTTTTTT. Translated, it gives CASDRGRAGELFF. The rearrangement joins TRBV19 to TRBJ2-2; 9 bases line up with TRBD1. Trimming cost V 8 bases and J 6 bases; bases outside gene matches: 4. Germline V gives CDR1 LNHDA, CDR2 SQIVND (reference sequence). This CDR3 comprises 13 residues.

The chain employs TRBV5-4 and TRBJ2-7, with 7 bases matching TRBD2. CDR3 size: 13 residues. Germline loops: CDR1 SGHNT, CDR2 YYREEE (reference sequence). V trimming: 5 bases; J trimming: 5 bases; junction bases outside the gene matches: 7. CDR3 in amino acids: CASRFSSGHEQYF. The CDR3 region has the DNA TGTGCCAGCAGATTCTCTAGCGGACACGAGCAGTACTTC.

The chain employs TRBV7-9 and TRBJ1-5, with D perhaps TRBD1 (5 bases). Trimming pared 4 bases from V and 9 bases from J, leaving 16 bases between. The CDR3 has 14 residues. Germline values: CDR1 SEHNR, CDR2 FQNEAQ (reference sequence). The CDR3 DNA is TGTGCCAGCAGCTCAAGTGGGGGGAATGGGCCCCAGCATTTT. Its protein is CASSSSGGNGPQHF.

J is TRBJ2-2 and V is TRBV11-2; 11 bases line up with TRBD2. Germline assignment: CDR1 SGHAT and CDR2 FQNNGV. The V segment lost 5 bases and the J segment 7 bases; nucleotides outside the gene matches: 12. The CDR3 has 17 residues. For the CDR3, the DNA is TGTGCCAGCAGCCCGGTAGTTCTAGCGGGAGGAGGCGGGGAGCTGTTTTTT. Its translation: CASSPVVLAGGGGELFF. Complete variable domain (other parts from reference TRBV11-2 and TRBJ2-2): EAGVAQSPRYKIIEKRQSVAFWCNPISGHATLYWYQQILGQGPKLLIQFQNNGVVDDSQLPKDRFSAERLKGVDSTLKIQPAKLEDSAVYLCASSPVVLAGGGGELFFGEGSRLTVL.

The CDR3 is CASSLRTPKILSGNTIYF. For the CDR3, the DNA is TGTGCCAGCAGCCTCCGGACCCCAAAAATCCTCTCTGGAAACACCATATATTTT. The rearrangement joins TRBV7-9 to TRBJ1-3, with D hard to call. The CDR3 is made up of 18 amino acids. The V and J ends lost 5 bases and 0 bases respectively, with 20 bases between them. CDR1 SEHNR and CDR2 FQNEAQ come from the germline V gene (reference sequence).

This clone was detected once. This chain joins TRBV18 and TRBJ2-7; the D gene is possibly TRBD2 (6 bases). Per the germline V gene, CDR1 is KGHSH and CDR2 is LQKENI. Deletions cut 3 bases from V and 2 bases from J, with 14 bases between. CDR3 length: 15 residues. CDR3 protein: CASSPVGLSTYEQYF. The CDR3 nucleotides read TGTGCCAGCTCACCGGTGGGACTTTCTACCTACGAGCAGTACTTC.

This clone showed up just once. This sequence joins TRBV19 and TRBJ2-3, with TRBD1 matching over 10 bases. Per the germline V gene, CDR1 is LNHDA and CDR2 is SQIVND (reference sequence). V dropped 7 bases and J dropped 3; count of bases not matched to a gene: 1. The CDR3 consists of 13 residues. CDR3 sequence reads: CASKGQGTDTQYF. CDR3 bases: TGTGCCAGTAAGGGACAGGGGACAGATACGCAGTATTTT.